The clone carrying this T cell receptor (beta chain) turned up a few times. The length of the CDR3 is 14 residues. V was trimmed by 9 bases and J by 1 base, leaving 15 bases between them. The germline V gene has CDR1 MNHEY and CDR2 SVGAGI. The record originates from a study of blood T cell repertoires in COVID-19. Study-wide background: Sample material is recorded as cDNA or gDNA derived from T cells, B-cell-depleted T cells, or PBMCs.

Assay used: immunoSEQ multiplex PCR; TCRdb lists only in-frame clones, some missing. Among 110,000 or so clones listed, about 85% were seen once. The material sequenced was peripheral blood. This TCR came from a man in his fifties or sixties with acute or convalescent COVID-19. The rearrangement uses TRBV6-5 and TRBJ1-1, with D uncertain. CDR3 sequence reads: CARQSSTSNTEAFF. The CDR3 DNA reads as TGTGCCAGACAAAGTAGCACTTCGAACACTGAAGCTTTCTTT.